The 29 T cell receptor beta chains in this list originate from one sample, sequenced in a study of persistence of HIV-infected CD4 T cells. The stimulus was lysate of CMV-infected fibroblasts, around 10 ug/mL. CD40L-negative CD69-negative CD45RO-high memory CD4+ T cells were sorted as populations depleted of antigen-responding cells. These TCRs are of unknown antigen specificity. The libraries were made with immunoSEQ version 4 in survey mode. TCRdb's table, derived via immunoSEQ multiplex PCR, lists solely in-frame clones and lacks some. This sample carries 48,000 or so clones, about 80% of them seen once, and the ten largest clones take 2.5% to 3.5%. The input for sequencing was CD4+ T cells sorted from PBMCs after approximately 19-hour stimulation, taken from a patient who received antiretroviral therapy. The receptor source for this set is an adult man with HIV who was CMV-seropositive.

This chain joins TRBV5-6 and TRBJ1-6; D is unresolved. The V and J ends lost 5 bases and 13 bases respectively, with 16 bases between them. The CDR3 loop spans 13 amino acids. Per the germline V gene, CDR1 is SGHDT and CDR2 is YYEEEE. The CDR3: CASRRVGITPLHF. The CDR3 bases are TGTGCCAGCAGGCGGGTTGGGATCACCCCCCTCCACTTT.

On this clone: Different DNA sequences within this sample yield the same CDR3. V gene TRBV28 combines with J gene TRBJ1-1; no clear D gene. This CDR3 contains 12 residues. Trimming pared 3 bases from V and 1 base from J, leaving 3 bases between. Per germline, CDR1 MDHEN and CDR2 SYDVKM. Here the CDR3 DNA reads TGTGCCAGCAGTTTGCAGAACACTGAAGCTTTCTTT. Encoded protein: CASSLQNTEAFF.

The table lists this clone with a count of one. The chain employs TRBV19 and TRBJ1-1, with D possibly being TRBD1 (6 bases). Trimming removed 4 bases from V and 8 bases from J, with 17 bases in between. The CDR3 contains 14 residues. Germline V gives CDR1 LNHDA, CDR2 SQIVND (reference sequence). The CDR3 region has the DNA TGTGCCAGTAGTACCCGACAGGCGGCGGGAGAAGCTTTCTTT. This sequence encodes CASSTRQAAGEAFF.

This clone was detected a few times. The V gene is TRBV7-8, the J gene TRBJ1-1, with D unresolved. From germline, CDR1 is SGHVS and CDR2 FQNEAQ. This CDR3 region has 13 residues. Trimming stripped 8 bases from V and 0 bases from J, with 10 bases between. CDR3 sequence reads: CASSSRMNTEAFF. CDR3 bases: TGTGCCAGCTCGTCCCGGATGAACACTGAAGCTTTCTTT.

The rearrangement uses TRBV24-1 and TRBJ1-6, with D uncertain. This CDR3 is 10 amino acids long. Trimming removed 7 bases at V and 10 bases at J, with 4 bases between. The germline V gene encodes CDR1 KGHDR and CDR2 SFDVKD. CDR3 protein: CATRGSPLHF. The DNA of the CDR3 is TGTGCCACCAGAGGGTCACCCCTCCACTTT.

This clone was counted only a few times. V gene TRBV11-1 combines with J gene TRBJ1-1; D remains unclear. Germline values: CDR1 SGHAT, CDR2 FQDESV (reference sequence). Deletions cut 7 bases from V and 6 bases from J, with 15 bases between. This CDR3 has 13 residues. CDR3: CASTIREKPEAFF. CDR3 sequence (DNA): TGTGCCAGCACAATAAGGGAAAAGCCTGAAGCTTTCTTT. Using reference TRBV11-1 and TRBJ1-1 for the parts outside the CDR3, the full variable domain is EAEVAQSPRYKITEKSQAVAFWCDPISGHATLYWYRQILGQGPELLVQFQDESVVDDSQLPKDRFSAERLKGVDSTLKIQPAELGDSAMYLCASTIREKPEAFFGQGTRLTVV.

This clone was counted between two and nine times. The chain couples TRBV18 to TRBJ1-4, with D unresolved. The CDR3 runs 16 residues. From germline, CDR1 is KGHSH and CDR2 LQKENI. V shed 3 bases and J shed 0 bases, with 11 bases lying between them. CDR3 sequence reads: CASSPPGLSTNEKLFF. The CDR3 coding sequence is TGTGCCAGCTCACCGCCGGGTCTTTCAACTAATGAAAAACTGTTTTTT.

The chain uses TRBV6-2 or TRBV6-3 and TRBJ2-2; D may be TRBD2 (6 bases). The CDR3 consists of 13 residues. Germline-derived CDR1 and CDR2 are MNHEY and SVGEGT. V lost 0 bases, J lost 7 bases, and 6 bases lay in between. CDR3 loop: CASSYSGGGELFF. DNA of the CDR3: TGTGCCAGCAGTTACTCGGGGGGCGGGGAGCTGTTTTTT.

In DNA form, the CDR3 reads TGTGCCAGCAGCTTAGCCCTGACAGCGGGAGCAACCGGGGAGCTGTTTTTT. Residues: CASSLALTAGATGELFF. The rearrangement uses TRBV7-2 and TRBJ2-2; 8 positions agree with TRBD2. V shed 0 bases and J 5 bases; nucleotides not matched to a gene: 8. CDR1 and CDR2 (germline): SGHTA, FQGNSA. The CDR3 runs to 17 residues.

This chain uses TRBV2 with TRBJ2-3, with D perhaps being TRBD1 or TRBD2 (5 bases each). The CDR3 is made up of 13 amino acids. V was clipped by 3 bases and J by 3 bases, with 7 bases between them. CDR1 and CDR2 (germline): SNHLY, FYNNEI. CDR3 region: CASSEGETDTQYF. The CDR3 DNA sequence: TGTGCCAGCAGTGAGGGGGAGACAGATACGCAGTATTTT.

This chain uses TRBV5-1 with TRBJ1-2; 8 bases map to TRBD1. The CDR3 is 15 residues long. Germline CDR1 reads SGHRS; CDR2 reads YFSETQ. The J segment lost 7 bases and the V segment lost 0 bases, leaving 8 bases of the junction unmatched. In nucleotides, the CDR3 is TGCGCCAGCAGCTTGGAATTTCGGACAGGGTCTGGCTACACCTTC. Residues: CASSLEFRTGSGYTF. Variable domain in full (rest from reference TRBV5-1 and TRBJ1-2): KAGVTQTPRYLIKTRGQQVTLSCSPISGHRSVSWYQQTPGQGLQFLFEYFSETQRNKGNFPGRFSGRQFSNSRSEMNVSTLELGDSALYLCASSLEFRTGSGYTFGSGTRLTVV.

The gene calls are TRBV7-2 and TRBJ1-6; perhaps TRBD1 as D (5 bases). Germline-derived CDR1 and CDR2 are SGHTA and FQGNSA. The CDR3 contains 15 residues. Trimming shortened V by 5 bases and J by 10 bases, and 18 bases separated the two germline ends. CDR3 sequence (DNA): TGTGCCAGCAGCCCCGGACAAGCCCCGGGATCACCCCTCCACTTT. Its translation is CASSPGQAPGSPLHF.

The CDR3: CASSLAAYLTYNSPLHF. DNA for the CDR3: TGTGCCAGCAGTTTGGCAGCTTATCTAACCTATAATTCACCCCTCCACTTT. The gene calls are TRBV27 and TRBJ1-6; D remains ambiguous. Germline CDR1 and CDR2: MNHEY and SMNVEV (reference sequence). This CDR3 is built from 17 residues. Trimming pared 3 bases from V and 2 bases from J, leaving 14 bases between.

The gene calls are TRBV6-4 and TRBJ1-5; D not resolved. The CDR3 is made up of 12 amino acids. V lost 0 bases and J lost 4, with 1 base in between. The germline gives CDR1 MRHNA, CDR2 SNTAGT. CDR3 bases: TGTGCCAGCAGTGACTCGAATCAGCCCCAGCATTTT. It is translated as CASSDSNQPQHF.

This clone was seen a handful of times. This rearrangement joins TRBV6-5 to TRBJ1-5; D gene uncertain. Trimming left V 8 bases short and J 0 bases short, with 8 bases between. Germline values: CDR1 MNHEY, CDR2 SVGAGI. The CDR3 runs to 13 residues. For the CDR3, the DNA is TGTGCCAGCGGACGGAATAGCAATCAGCCCCAGCATTTT. As protein: CASGRNSNQPQHF.

This chain connects TRBV5-4 to TRBJ2-2; the D is unclear. CDR1 and CDR2 (germline): SGHNT, YYREEE (reference sequence). Trimming took off 5 bases at V and 8 bases at J, with 16 bases between the two ends. This CDR3 has 14 amino acids. CDR3 sequence reads: CASRRHKVGGELFF. Written as DNA, the CDR3 is TGTGCCAGCAGGAGACATAAAGTTGGGGGGGAGCTGTTTTTT.

This rearrangement joins TRBV5-6 to TRBJ2-2; tentatively, D is TRBD2 (6 bases). Germline CDR1 SGHDT, CDR2 YYEEEE. The CDR3 has 13 residues. Deletions cut 5 bases from V and 6 bases from J, with 11 bases between. CDR3 DNA sequence: TGTGCCAGCAGACGGGAGCTCGCCGGGGAGCTGTTTTTT. Its translation is CASRRELAGELFF.

This chain uses TRBV29-1 with TRBJ2-3, with no clear D. The CDR3 is 10 amino acids. From germline, CDR1 is SQVTM and CDR2 ANQGSEA. Deletions cut 8 bases from V and 6 bases from J, with 9 bases between. CDR3 DNA: TGCAGCTACTTAAGGGATACGCAGTATTTT. Protein sequence: CSYLRDTQYF.

The chain recombines TRBV19 with TRBJ2-7, with 10 bases identical to TRBD1. V dropped 2 bases and J dropped 12; count of bases not matched to a gene: 13. This CDR3 spans 15 amino acids. Per germline, CDR1 LNHDA and CDR2 SQIVND (reference sequence). The CDR3 sequence: CASSISRDRGGTTYF. The CDR3 bases are TGTGCCAGTAGTATATCCCGGGACAGGGGTGGAACTACGTACTTC. The full variable domain, completed using reference TRBV19 and TRBJ2-7, is DGGITQSPKYLFRKEGQNVTLSCEQNLNHDAMYWYRQDPGQGLRLIYYSQIVNDFQKGDIAEGYSVSREKKESFPLTVTSAQKNPTAFYLCASSISRDRGGTTYFGPGTRLTVT.

The CDR3 sequence: CASKGGSGPDTQYF. For the CDR3, the DNA is TGCGCCAGCAAAGGGGGGTCTGGACCAGATACGCAGTATTTT. This rearrangement joins TRBV5-1 to TRBJ2-3; D is perhaps TRBD1 or TRBD2 (6 bases each). CDR1 and CDR2 from the germline V gene are SGHRS and YFSETQ. This CDR3 is built from 14 residues. V lost 6 bases to trimming and J lost 4 bases, with 15 bases between them.

The chain has TRBV6-5 and TRBJ2-3; 8 nucleotides agree with TRBD1. This CDR3 has 15 amino acids. From germline, CDR1 is MNHEY and CDR2 SVGAGI. With V trimmed by 5 bases and J by 1 base, 5 bases remained unmatched. CDR3 residues: CASSRQGMGTDTQYF. The DNA for the CDR3 is TGTGCCAGCAGTAGACAGGGGATGGGCACAGATACGCAGTATTTT.

The chain couples TRBV6-5 to TRBJ2-7, with D tentatively TRBD1 (5 bases). The ends were cut back, 5 bases at V and 4 bases at J, with 15 bases in the middle. The V gene's germline CDR1 is MNHEY and CDR2 SVGAGI. The CDR3 length is 14 residues. This CDR3 reads CASSLRPGSYEQYF. CDR3 sequence (DNA): TGTGCCAGCAGTCTCCGGCCAGGGTCTTACGAGCAGTACTTC.

The V gene is TRBV6-1, the J gene TRBJ1-6; 7 bases are a match to TRBD1. The germline V gene has CDR1 MNHNS and CDR2 SASEGT. The CDR3 totals 12 residues. After removal of 6 bases from V and 7 bases from J, the junction contained 0 bases not matched to a gene. The DNA of the CDR3 is TGTGCCAGCAGACAGGGGAATTCACCCCTCCACTTT. It translates to CASRQGNSPLHF.

The V gene is TRBV9, the J gene TRBJ2-7; D is uncertain. CDR3 length: 15 residues. The germline V and J ends were trimmed by 0 bases and 0 bases, with 10 bases remaining between them. CDR1 is SGDLS, CDR2 YYNGEE, per germline. DNA for the CDR3: TGTGCCAGCAGCGTAGACGACATAAGCTCCTACGAGCAGTACTTC. This translates into CASSVDDISSYEQYF.

V usage is TRBV19 and J usage is TRBJ1-4; 8 nucleotides align to TRBD1. V shed 1 base, J shed 5 bases, and the junction held 6 bases outside the gene matches. The CDR3 totals 16 residues. CDR1 is LNHDA, CDR2 SQIVND, per germline (reference sequence). CDR3 DNA sequence: TGTGCCAGTAGTATAGGTGGGACAGGACCAAATGAAAAACTGTTTTTT. As protein: CASSIGGTGPNEKLFF.

The chain employs TRBV28 and TRBJ1-5; D perhaps matches TRBD1 (6 bases). The V gene lost 3 bases and the J gene lost 4 bases, with 19 bases spanning the gap. The length of the CDR3 is 17 residues. CDR1 is MDHEN, CDR2 SYDVKM, per germline. The DNA for the CDR3 is TGTGCCAGCAGTTTCCCCCAGACAGGATCACGGAATCAGCCCCAGCATTTT. Translation: CASSFPQTGSRNQPQHF.

This clone was seen more than once but under ten times. This chain links TRBV7-8 with TRBJ1-5, with no clear D. The germline V gene encodes CDR1 SGHVS and CDR2 FQNEAQ. V was pared by 2 bases and J by 2 bases, with 7 bases between. The CDR3 extends over 14 amino acids. CDR3 nucleotide sequence: TGTGCCAGCAGCTTAACCGGAGGCAATCAGCCCCAGCATTTT. Translating it yields CASSLTGGNQPQHF.

With regard to this clone: The germline gene is not matched at one end of the junction; a read error may be the cause. The rearrangement joins TRBV6-4 to TRBJ2-1; D remains unclear. From germline, CDR1 is MRHNA and CDR2 SNTAGT. CDR3 length: 11 amino acids. The CDR3 sequence: CASSEGLRLVF. CDR3 coding DNA: TGTGCCAGCAGTGAGGGTCTTCGGTTGGTCTTC.

The chain joins TRBV3-1 (or the pseudogene TRBV3-2) to TRBJ2-1, with 10 bases that match TRBD2. CDR1 LGHDT and CDR2 YNNKEL come from the germline V gene (reference sequence). J lost 10 bases, V lost 6 bases, and 6 bases had no gene match. The CDR3 extends over 13 amino acids. The CDR3, as DNA: TGTGCCAGCAGGGGGCTAGCGGGAGCCGAGCAGTTCTTC. It is translated as CASRGLAGAEQFF.